One sample yielded the 5 T cell receptor beta chains listed below, sequenced in a study of T cells in Graves' hyperthyroidism and ophthalmopathy. Amplification of TCR beta CDR3 regions used RNA as the template. The TCR CDR3 was amplified in a first-round RT-PCR using the HTBI primer set. TCRdb called the multiplex PCR reads again in MiXCR, with one record for every CDR3 protein. The sample has hundreds of thousands of distinct CDR3 sequences; over 35% are singletons. Sequenced: blood. These receptors all come from a man aged 18 to 29 with Graves' hyperthyroidism.

This clonotype was recorded once. This CDR3 is CASSVSISDNEQFF. CDR3 bases: TGTGCCAGCAGCGTGAGTATTTCGGACAATGAGCAGTTCTTC. The chain joins TRBV9 to TRBJ2-1; D remains unclear. Germline lookup yields CDR1 SGDLS and CDR2 YYNGEE. This CDR3 comprises 14 residues. V was clipped by 2 bases and J by 5 bases, with 11 bases between them.

Only a few counts were recorded for this clonotype. This rearrangement joins TRBV7-9 to TRBJ2-2; 7 bases line up with TRBD2. The CDR3 consists of 15 residues. The V segment lost 5 bases and the J segment 2 bases; nucleotides outside the gene matches: 5. In germline, CDR1 is SEHNR, CDR2 FQNEAQ (reference sequence). The CDR3 loop is CASSLRLANTGELFF. DNA of the CDR3: TGTGCCAGCAGCCTGCGACTAGCTAACACCGGGGAGCTGTTTTTT.

The V call is TRBV29-1, the J call TRBJ1-2; D remains ambiguous. V was cut by 5 bases and J by 6 bases, with 16 bases left in between. The CDR3 contains 13 residues. The germline gives CDR1 SQVTM, CDR2 ANQGSEA. The CDR3 protein is CSVKAVGSDGYTF. The CDR3 DNA reads TGCAGCGTTAAAGCGGTCGGGAGTGATGGCTACACCTTC.

This clonotype was recorded a few times. J is TRBJ2-7 and V is TRBV20-1; possible D gene TRBD2, 6 bases. From germline, CDR1 is DFQATT and CDR2 SNEGSKA (reference sequence). The CDR3 is 12 residues long. Trimming left V 5 bases short and J 4 bases short, with 12 bases between. CDR3 sequence reads: CSAPGSGYEQYF. As DNA, the CDR3 is TGCAGTGCTCCCGGGAGTGGGTACGAGCAGTACTTC.

This clonotype was observed at least ten times. V usage is TRBV29-1 and J usage is TRBJ1-2; 9 bases line up with TRBD1. This CDR3 contains 13 residues. Trimming removed 3 bases from V and 7 bases from J; junction bases left unmatched: 6. From germline, CDR1 is SQVTM and CDR2 ANQGSEA. The CDR3 DNA follows: TGCAGCGTTGATACAGGGGGCGCTTCTGGCTACACCTTC. Protein sequence: CSVDTGGASGYTF.